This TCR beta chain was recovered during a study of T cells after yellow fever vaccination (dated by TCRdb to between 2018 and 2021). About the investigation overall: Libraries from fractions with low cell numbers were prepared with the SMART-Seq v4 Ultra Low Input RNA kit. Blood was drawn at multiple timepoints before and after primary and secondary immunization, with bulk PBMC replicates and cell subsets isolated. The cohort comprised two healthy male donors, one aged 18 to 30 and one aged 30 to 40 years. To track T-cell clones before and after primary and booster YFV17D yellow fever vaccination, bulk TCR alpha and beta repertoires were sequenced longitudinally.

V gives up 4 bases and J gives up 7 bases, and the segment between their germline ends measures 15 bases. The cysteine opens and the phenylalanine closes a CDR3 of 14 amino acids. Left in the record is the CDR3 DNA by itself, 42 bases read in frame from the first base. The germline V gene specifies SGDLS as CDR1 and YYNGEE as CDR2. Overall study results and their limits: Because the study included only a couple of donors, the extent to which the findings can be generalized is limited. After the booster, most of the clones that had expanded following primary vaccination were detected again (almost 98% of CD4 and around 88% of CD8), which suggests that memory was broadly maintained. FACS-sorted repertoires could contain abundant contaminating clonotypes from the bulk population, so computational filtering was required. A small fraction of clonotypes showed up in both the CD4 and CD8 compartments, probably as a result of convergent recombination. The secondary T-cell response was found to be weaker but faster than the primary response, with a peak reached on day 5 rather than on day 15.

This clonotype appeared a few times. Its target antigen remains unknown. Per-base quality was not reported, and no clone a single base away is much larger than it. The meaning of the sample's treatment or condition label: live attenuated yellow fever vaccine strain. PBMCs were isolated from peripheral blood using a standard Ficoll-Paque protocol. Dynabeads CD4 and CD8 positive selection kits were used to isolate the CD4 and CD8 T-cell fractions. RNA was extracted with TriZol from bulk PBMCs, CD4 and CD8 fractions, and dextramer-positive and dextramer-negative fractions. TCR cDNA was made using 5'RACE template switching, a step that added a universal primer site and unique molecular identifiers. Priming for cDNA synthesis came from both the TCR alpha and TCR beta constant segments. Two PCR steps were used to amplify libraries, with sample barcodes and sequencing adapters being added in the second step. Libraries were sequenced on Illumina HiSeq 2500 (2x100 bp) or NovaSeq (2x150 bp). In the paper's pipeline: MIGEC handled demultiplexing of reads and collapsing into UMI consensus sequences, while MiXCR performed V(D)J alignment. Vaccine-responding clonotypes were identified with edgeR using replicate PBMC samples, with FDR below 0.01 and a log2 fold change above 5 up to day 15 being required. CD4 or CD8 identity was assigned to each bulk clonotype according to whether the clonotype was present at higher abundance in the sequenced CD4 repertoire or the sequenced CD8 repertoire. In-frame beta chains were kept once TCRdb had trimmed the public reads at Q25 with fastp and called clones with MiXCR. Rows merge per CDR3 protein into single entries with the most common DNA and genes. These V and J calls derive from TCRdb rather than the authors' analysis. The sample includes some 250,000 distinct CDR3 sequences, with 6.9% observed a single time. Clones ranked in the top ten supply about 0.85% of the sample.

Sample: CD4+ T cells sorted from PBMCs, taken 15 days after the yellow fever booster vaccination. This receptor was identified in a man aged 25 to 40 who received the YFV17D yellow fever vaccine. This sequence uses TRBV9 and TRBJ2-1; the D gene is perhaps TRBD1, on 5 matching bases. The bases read TGTGCCAGCAGCCCCCGAGGCGCAGGGAATGAGCAGTTCTTC. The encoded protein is CASSPRGAGNEQFF.